This TCR beta chain is drawn from a study of early stage breast cancer tumors. Study background: Among approximately 12 ER+/PR+/HER2- tumors, eight were ductal, four lobular.

The table lists this clone with a few counts. Its matching antigen is unknown. Blood replicates held 0.5 ug DNA, tumor or normal breast about 1.5 ug, two each. Profiled with immunoSEQ multiplex PCR; TCRdb holds only in-frame clones, not every one. The sample shows fewer than 80,000 clones, around 80% of them seen only once. Study outcomes and limitations: Comparing each tissue with blood distinguished tumor from normal in about 85% of the 16 patients.

V was pared by 2 bases and J by 1 base, with 12 bases between. Germline V gives CDR1 KGHSH, CDR2 LQKENI. This CDR3 spans 15 amino acids. The TCR was taken from a person in their forties with breast cancer. The rearrangement uses TRBV18 and TRBJ2-7; weak D call: TRBD1 (5 bases). Sequences were obtained from blood. CDR3 sequence (DNA): TGTGCCAGCTCACCAAGGGCAGGGATATCCTACGAGCAGTACTTC. Amino acids: CASSPRAGISYEQYF.